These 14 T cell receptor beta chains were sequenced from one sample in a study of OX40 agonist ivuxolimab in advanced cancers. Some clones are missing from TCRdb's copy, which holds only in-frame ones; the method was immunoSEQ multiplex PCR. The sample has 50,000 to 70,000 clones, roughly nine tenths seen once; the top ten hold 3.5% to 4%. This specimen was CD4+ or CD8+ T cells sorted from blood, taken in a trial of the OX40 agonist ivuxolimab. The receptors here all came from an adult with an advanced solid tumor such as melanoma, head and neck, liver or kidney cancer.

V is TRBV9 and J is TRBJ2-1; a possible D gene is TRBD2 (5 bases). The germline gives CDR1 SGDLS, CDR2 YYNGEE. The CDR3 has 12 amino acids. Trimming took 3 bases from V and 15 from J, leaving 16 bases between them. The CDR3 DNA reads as TGTGCCAGCAGCGCTCTTGGGAGACCCCTGTTCTTC. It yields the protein CASSALGRPLFF.

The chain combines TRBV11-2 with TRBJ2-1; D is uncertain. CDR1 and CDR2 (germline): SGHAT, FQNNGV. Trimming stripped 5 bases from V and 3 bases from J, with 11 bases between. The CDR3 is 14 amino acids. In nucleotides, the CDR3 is TGTGCCAGCAGCCATCGGGCAGACTACAATGAGCAGTTCTTC. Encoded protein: CASSHRADYNEQFF.

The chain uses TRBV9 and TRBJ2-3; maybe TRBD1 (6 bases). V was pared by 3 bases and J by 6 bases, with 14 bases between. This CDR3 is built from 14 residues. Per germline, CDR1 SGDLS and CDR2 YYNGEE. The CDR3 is CASSAQGSQDTQYF. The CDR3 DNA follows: TGTGCCAGCAGCGCTCAGGGGTCACAGGATACGCAGTATTTT.

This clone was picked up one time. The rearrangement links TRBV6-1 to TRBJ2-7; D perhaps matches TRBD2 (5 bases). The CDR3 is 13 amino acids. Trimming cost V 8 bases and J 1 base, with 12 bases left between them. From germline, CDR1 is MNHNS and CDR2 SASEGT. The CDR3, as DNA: TGTGCCAGCGGAGACCTAGCTTCCTACGAGCAGTACTTC. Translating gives CASGDLASYEQYF.

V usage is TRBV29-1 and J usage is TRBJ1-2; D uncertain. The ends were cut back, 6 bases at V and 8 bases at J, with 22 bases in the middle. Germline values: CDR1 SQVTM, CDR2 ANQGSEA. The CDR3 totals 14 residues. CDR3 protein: CSVAHSDNRQGYTF. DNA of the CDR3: TGCAGCGTCGCACACAGTGATAACCGTCAGGGCTACACCTTC. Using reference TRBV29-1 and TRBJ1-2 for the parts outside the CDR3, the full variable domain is SAVISQKPSRDICQRGTSLTIQCQVDSQVTMMFWYRQQPGQSLTLIATANQGSEATYESGFVIDKFPISRPNLTFSTLTVSNMSPEDSSIYLCSVAHSDNRQGYTFGSGTRLTVV.

CDR3 DNA: TGTGCCAGCAGCTTTAGCGGGGGACAAGGCGAGCAGTACTTC. As protein: CASSFSGGQGEQYF. The rearrangement joins TRBV5-4 to TRBJ2-7; 9 bases align to TRBD2. Germline CDR1 reads SGHNT; CDR2 reads YYREEE (reference sequence). V shed 2 bases, J shed 6 bases, and the junction held 6 bases outside the gene matches. The CDR3 consists of 14 residues.

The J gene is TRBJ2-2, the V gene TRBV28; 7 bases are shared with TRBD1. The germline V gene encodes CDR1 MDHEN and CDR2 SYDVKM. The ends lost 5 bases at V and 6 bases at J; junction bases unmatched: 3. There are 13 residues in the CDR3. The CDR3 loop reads CASSLQGSGELFF. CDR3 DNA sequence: TGTGCCAGCAGTCTACAGGGGTCCGGGGAGCTGTTTTTT. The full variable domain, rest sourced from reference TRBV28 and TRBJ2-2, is DVKVTQSSRYLVKRTGEKVFLECVQDMDHENMFWYRQDPGLGLRLIYFSYDVKMKEKGDIPEGYSVSREKKERFSLILESASTNQTSMYLCASSLQGSGELFFGEGSRLTVL.

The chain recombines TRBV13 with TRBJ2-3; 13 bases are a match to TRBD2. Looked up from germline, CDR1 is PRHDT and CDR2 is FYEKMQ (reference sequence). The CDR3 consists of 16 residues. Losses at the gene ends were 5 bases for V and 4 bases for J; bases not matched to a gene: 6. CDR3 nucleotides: TGTGCCAGCAGCATTGGACTAGCGGGAGTTGCAGATACGCAGTATTTT. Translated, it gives CASSIGLAGVADTQYF.

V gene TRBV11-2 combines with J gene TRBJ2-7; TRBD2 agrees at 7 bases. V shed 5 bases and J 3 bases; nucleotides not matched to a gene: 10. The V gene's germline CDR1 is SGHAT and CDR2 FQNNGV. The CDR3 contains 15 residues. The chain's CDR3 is CASSHSRGSFYEQYF. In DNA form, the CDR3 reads TGTGCCAGCAGCCACTCCCGCGGGAGTTTCTACGAGCAGTACTTC.

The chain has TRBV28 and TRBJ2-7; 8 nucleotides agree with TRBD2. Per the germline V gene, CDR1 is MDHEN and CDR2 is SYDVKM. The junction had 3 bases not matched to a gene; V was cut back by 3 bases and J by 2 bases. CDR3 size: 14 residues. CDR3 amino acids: CASSFGGRPYEQYF. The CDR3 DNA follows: TGTGCCAGCAGTTTCGGCGGGAGGCCCTACGAGCAGTACTTC.

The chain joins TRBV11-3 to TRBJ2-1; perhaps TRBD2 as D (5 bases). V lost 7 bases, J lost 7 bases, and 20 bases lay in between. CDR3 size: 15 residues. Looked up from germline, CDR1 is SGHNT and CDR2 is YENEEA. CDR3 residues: CASTPRAASGNEQFF. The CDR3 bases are TGTGCCAGCACCCCCAGAGCTGCGTCGGGGAATGAGCAGTTCTTC.

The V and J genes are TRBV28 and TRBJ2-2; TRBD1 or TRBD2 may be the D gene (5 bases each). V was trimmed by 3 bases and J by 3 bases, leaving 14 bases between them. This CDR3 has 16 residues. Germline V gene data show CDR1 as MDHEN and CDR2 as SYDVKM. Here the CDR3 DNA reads TGTGCCAGCAGTTTTCATCCTCAGGGAGACACCGGGGAGCTGTTTTTT. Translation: CASSFHPQGDTGELFF.

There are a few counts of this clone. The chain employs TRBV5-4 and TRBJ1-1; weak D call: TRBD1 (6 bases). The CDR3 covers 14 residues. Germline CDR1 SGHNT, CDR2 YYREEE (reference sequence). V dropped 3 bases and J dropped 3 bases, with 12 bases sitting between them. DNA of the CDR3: TGTGCCAGCAGCTCGAACAGGGAGTACACTGAAGCTTTCTTT. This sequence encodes CASSSNREYTEAFF.

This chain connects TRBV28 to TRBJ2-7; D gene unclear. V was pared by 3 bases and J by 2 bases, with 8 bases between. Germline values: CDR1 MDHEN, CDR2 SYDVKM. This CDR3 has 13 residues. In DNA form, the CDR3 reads TGTGCCAGCAGTTTTTCGAGGACCTACGAGCAGTACTTC. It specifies CASSFSRTYEQYF.